Listed below are T cell receptor beta chains from one sample, sequenced in a study of T cells in Graves' hyperthyroidism and ophthalmopathy. TCRdb independently ran MiXCR on the multiplex PCR reads; one entry per CDR3 protein. The sample has around 520,000 distinct CDR3 sequences; approximately 25% are singletons. The sequencing input was blood. These receptors all stem from a woman aged 25 to 39 with Graves' ophthalmopathy. CDR3s include the opening cysteine and the closing phenylalanine or tryptophan. D genes are given only for firm matches. Rows give clone size only sometimes, using once, few, many, or a class for an expanded clone.

j_call v_call d_call clone_size cdr3_aa cdr3_nt
TRBJ1-5 TRBV30 - - CAWSTGQRGKGNQPQHF TGTGCCTGGAGTACGGGTCAAAGGGGTAAAGGCAATCAGCCCCAGCATTTT
TRBJ1-1 TRBV20-1 - many CSAPMTGWNTEAFF TGCAGTGCCCCTATGACAGGTTGGAACACTGAAGCTTTCTTT
TRBJ2-3 TRBV12-3/TRBV12-4 - many CASSFADTQYF TGTGCCAGCAGTTTCGCGGATACGCAGTATTTT
TRBJ2-1 TRBV9 TRBD2 - CASSALAGGPVNEKFF TGTGCCAGCAGCGCCTTAGCGGGGGGGCCTGTCAATGAGAAGTTCTTC
TRBJ2-7 TRBV6-5 - few CASSYLTGTYEQYF TGTGCCAGCAGTTACCTCACAGGGACCTACGAGCAGTACTTC
TRBJ2-7 TRBV6-2/TRBV6-3 - few CASSNTGPEQYF TGTGCCAGCAGTAATACGGGACCCGAGCAGTACTTC
TRBJ2-2 TRBV4-1 - many CASSLWGLGELFF TGCGCCAGCAGCCTCTGGGGGTTAGGGGAGCTGTTTTTT
TRBJ1-5 TRBV12-3/TRBV12-4 - few CASSLTRTQPQHF TGTGCCAGCAGTTTGACCCGCACTCAGCCCCAGCATTTT
TRBJ2-6 TRBV11-2 - few CASSLLSGDSSGANVLTF TGTGCCAGCAGCTTACTGAGCGGGGACAGCTCTGGGGCCAACGTCCTGACTTTC
TRBJ1-2 TRBV19 - many CASSPGIGFGYTF TGTGCCAGTAGTCCGGGGATAGGGTTTGGCTACACCTTC
TRBJ2-5 TRBV7-7 - many CASSLEVQETQYF TGTGCTAGCAGCTTAGAAGTCCAAGAGACCCAGTACTTC
TRBJ2-7 TRBV6-1 TRBD1 - CASSNRDSFYEQYF TGTGCCAGCAGTAATCGGGACAGCTTCTACGAGCAGTACTTC
TRBJ1-1 TRBV20-1 - many CSAPGFGEVFF TGCAGTGCTCCGGGTTTTGGGGAAGTTTTCTTT
TRBJ1-5 TRBV12-3/TRBV12-4 - many CASTGVNQPQHF TGTGCCAGCACAGGGGTTAATCAGCCCCAGCATTTT
TRBJ1-1 TRBV6-5 - few CATPLGADTEAFF TGTGCCACGCCGTTGGGGGCGGACACTGAAGCTTTCTTT
TRBJ2-7 TRBV7-8 - many CASSTQMPDEQYF TGTGCCAGCAGCACCCAGATGCCGGACGAGCAGTACTTC
TRBJ1-2 TRBV6-2/TRBV6-3 TRBD1 - CASSYDRGRGGYTF TGTGCCAGCAGTTACGACAGGGGGCGAGGCGGCTACACCTTC
TRBJ1-5 TRBV7-9 TRBD1 - CASSGTGCGEPQHF TGTGCCAGTAGCGGGACAGGGTGCGGTGAGCCCCAGCATTTT
TRBJ2-7 TRBV6-2/TRBV6-3 TRBD1 few CASSFLGQGASSSYEQYF TGTGCCAGCAGCTTCTTGGGACAGGGGGCTTCTAGCTCCTACGAGCAGTACTTC
TRBJ2-5 TRBV5-4 TRBD1 many CASSFIDREETQYF TGTGCCAGCAGCTTCATAGACAGGGAAGAGACCCAGTACTTC
TRBJ2-5 TRBV15 - few CATSRGVGETQYF TGTGCCACCAGCAGAGGGGTGGGGGAGACCCAGTACTTC
TRBJ1-1 TRBV9 - few CASSVGLTEAFF TGTGCCAGCAGCGTGGGACTTACTGAAGCTTTCTTT
TRBJ2-7 TRBV20-1 TRBD2 many CSAGLAGGPREQYF TGCAGTGCCGGACTAGCGGGGGGGCCACGCGAGCAGTACTTC
TRBJ1-5 TRBV30 - - CAWSVRSNQSQHF TGTGCCTGGAGTGTACGTAGCAATCAGTCCCAGCATTTT
TRBJ1-3 TRBV11-2 - many CASSLIRGLSGNTIYF TGTGCCAGCAGCTTAATTCGGGGACTCTCTGGAAACACCATATATTTT
TRBJ2-2 TRBV11-1 TRBD1 many CASSTGTGHTGELFF TGTGCCAGCAGCACCGGGACAGGGCATACCGGGGAGCTGTTTTTT
TRBJ2-7 TRBV2 - many CASRPYEQYF TGTGCCAGCAGGCCCTACGAGCAGTACTTC
TRBJ2-5 TRBV6-2/TRBV6-3 - many CASSQDNQETQYF TGTGCCAGCAGTCAGGACAATCAAGAGACCCAGTACTTC
TRBJ1-2 TRBV6-5 - many CASSYSGTSNYGYTF TGTGCCAGCAGTTACTCCGGGACATCTAACTATGGCTACACCTTC
TRBJ1-2 TRBV11-2 - many CASSLVESNYGYTF TGTGCCAGCAGCTTAGTGGAGTCTAACTATGGCTACACCTTC
TRBJ1-1 TRBV18 - few CASSPNSADTEAFF TGTGCCAGCTCACCAAACAGTGCGGACACTGAAGCTTTCTTT
TRBJ2-5 TRBV7-9 - many CASSPGTTAMQETQYF TGTGCCAGCAGCCCCGGGACCACTGCCATGCAAGAGACCCAGTACTTC
TRBJ1-3 TRBV29-1 - many CSVRTVGNTIYF TGCAGCGTTAGGACAGTTGGAAACACCATATATTTT
TRBJ2-7 TRBV6-1 - many CASSEARDLNEQYF TGTGCCAGCAGTGAAGCGCGGGACCTCAACGAGCAGTACTTC
TRBJ2-2 TRBV27 - many CASRDENTGELFF TGTGCCAGCAGAGACGAGAACACCGGGGAGCTGTTTTTT
TRBJ2-7 TRBV9 - - CASSVALGDPYEQYF TGTGCCAGCAGCGTAGCCCTAGGTGATCCCTACGAGCAGTACTTC
TRBJ2-7 TRBV7-6 - - CASSPRSHEQYF TGTGCCAGCAGCCCCCGCTCCCACGAGCAGTACTTC
TRBJ1-1 TRBV2 - many CASSGYRVGERSTEAFF TGTGCCAGCAGTGGTTACAGGGTAGGTGAGAGGAGCACTGAAGCTTTCTTT
TRBJ1-1 TRBV4-1 - many CASSQARERNTEAFF TGCGCCAGCAGCCAAGCTCGGGAAAGGAACACTGAAGCTTTCTTT
TRBJ2-7 TRBV12-3/TRBV12-4 - many CASRKRTDSYEQYF TGTGCCAGCAGAAAAAGGACAGACTCCTACGAGCAGTACTTC
TRBJ1-5 TRBV19 - many CASSIAQSARDQPQHF TGTGCCAGTAGTATCGCTCAATCAGCGCGGGATCAGCCCCAGCATTTT
TRBJ1-5 TRBV6-1 - many CASSSTVYSNQPQHF TGTGCCAGCAGTAGTACGGTATATAGCAATCAGCCCCAGCATTTT
TRBJ2-3 TRBV14 - few CASSREWTDTQYF TGTGCCAGCAGCCGAGAGTGGACAGATACGCAGTATTTT
TRBJ2-4 TRBV7-2 - - CASSSRTVKNIQYF TGTGCCAGCAGCTCCCGGACAGTCAAAAACATTCAGTACTTC
TRBJ2-7 TRBV6-1 - - CASVRSRGLNEQYF TGTGCCAGCGTACGATCGAGGGGGTTGAACGAGCAGTACTTC